Listed here is a single TCR beta chain. Its antigen is unknown. This specimen comes from a study of shared clonotypes between healthy human individuals. Study results and limitations: Rarefaction gave evidence that sorted-subset sequencing remained incomplete despite large depth.

The CDR3 is made up of 14 amino acids. V gave up 5 bases and J gave up 5 bases, with 15 bases separating them. Germline CDR1 is ENHRY and CDR2 is SYGVKD. CD4+ cells yielded CD45RA+ naive and CD45RA-negative memory subsets. Several immunoSEQ plates received, in even portions, the genomic DNA of each subset. Under the authors' procedure: Filtering was not the same, since immunoSEQ gave junction-only sequences without quality scores. Only in-frame clones appear in the TCRdb table, and some are missing; sequencing was by immunoSEQ multiplex PCR. V and J calls and clone size follow that table, whereas D and trimming were derived from the DNA. The top ten clones hold under 0.15% of a sample with about 2.4 million clones, around nine tenths of them seen once.

The sequencing sample was made of naive CD4+ T cells sorted from blood. Subset given: CD45RA+ positively selected. This sequence joins TRBV10-3 and TRBJ1-2; no firm D call. The receptor's source is a man aged 18 to 29 in good health. The CDR3 reads CAISLGEELYGYTF. The CDR3 bases are TGTGCCATCAGTCTCGGGGAGGAGCTTTATGGCTACACCTTC.